This TCR beta chain was sequenced for a study of cytomegalovirus exposure and HLA in healthy donors. Across the study: The same platform was used for the 130 or so validation repertoires as for the 600 to 700 first-cohort repertoires, as reported in a later analysis.

Germline lookup yields CDR1 MDHEN and CDR2 SYDVKM. V dropped 7 bases and J dropped 2 bases, with 15 bases sitting between them. The length of the CDR3 is 14 residues. Produced via immunoSEQ multiplex PCR; TCRdb's table is partial and in-frame only. This sample carries over 85,000 clones, over 85% of them seen once, and the ten largest clones take around 1.1%. Sequencing input: PBMCs. The TCR sequence derives from a woman in her thirties in good health and CMV-seropositive. The V call is TRBV28, the J call TRBJ2-7, with a tentative D call TRBD2 (8 bases). The CDR3 DNA follows: TGTGCCAGCAAGGGGGCGGGAGGTACCTACGAGCAGTACTTC. Protein product: CASKGAGGTYEQYF.